This T cell receptor beta chain was sequenced for a study of blood T cell repertoires in COVID-19. Profiling relied on immunoSEQ multiplex PCR, and the TCRdb table lists in-frame clones only, not all of them. The profile shows 30,000 or so clones, 80% to 90% of them singletons. Concerning this clone: The junction departs from the called germline gene at one end, perhaps through a read error.

This CDR3 spans 13 amino acids. Germline V CDR1 and CDR2: SSHAT, FNYEAQ (reference sequence). The V and J genes are TRBV7-7 and TRBJ2-3; unclear D gene. The sequencing sample was made of peripheral blood. The clonotype comes from a woman aged 40 to 55 with active or convalescent COVID-19. Here the CDR3 DNA reads TGTGCTAGCAGCTCCGGCGGCTCAGATACGCAGTATTTT. Its translation is CASSSGGSDTQYF.